A selection of T cell receptor beta chains follows, all from one sample in a study of shared clonotypes between healthy human individuals. Measured with immunoSEQ multiplex PCR; TCRdb has only the in-frame clones, and not every one. The sample gives 1.4 million to 1.5 million clones, roughly 96% of which show up once; 1% to 1.5% is in the top ten. Input material: naive CD4+ T cells sorted from blood. Receptors were obtained from a man aged 25 to 45 in good health. Each CDR3 is given with its conserved first and last residue. D genes are given only for firm matches. Clone sizes are given selectively: once, few, many, or a class where the clone is expanded.

>TRBV12-2|NA|TRBJ2-7|NA
TGTGCAAGTCGCTTAACAGTAGCGTCCTACGAGCAGTACTTC
CASRLTVASYEQYF
>TRBV11-2|NA|TRBJ2-1|NA
TGTGCCAGCAGGGGTACATTGCGGGACCGTAATGAGCAGTTCTTC
CASRGTLRDRNEQFF
>TRBV28|NA|TRBJ2-5|once
TGTGCCAGCAGTCGCAATAGACCAGACCAGTACTTC
CASSRNRPDQYF
>TRBV5-4|NA|TRBJ2-1|NA
TGTGCCAGCAGCTGGCCCGGACGGAACTACAATGAGCAGTTCTTC
CASSWPGRNYNEQFF
>TRBV19|NA|TRBJ2-5|NA
TGTGCCAGTAGTATATCCCCGGACACGGCAGGGACCCAGTACTTC
CASSISPDTAGTQYF
>TRBV21-1|NA|TRBJ2-7|NA
TGTGCCACCCAGGGATCCTACGAGCAGTACTTC
CATQGSYEQYF
>TRBV14|NA|TRBJ2-7|NA
TGTGCCAGCAGCCAATTTACGGGTGGGGAGCAGTACTTC
CASSQFTGGEQYF
>TRBV18|NA|TRBJ2-7|NA
TGTGCCAGCTCACAAGGACAGACCTACGAGCAGTACTTC
CASSQGQTYEQYF
>TRBV2|NA|TRBJ2-2|NA
TGTGCCAGCAGTGAAGTCGGACTCCGCACCGGGGAGCTGTTTTTT
CASSEVGLRTGELFF
>TRBV5-4|TRBD1|TRBJ1-2|NA
TGTGCCAGCAGCCCGGACAGGAACTATGGCTACACCTTC
CASSPDRNYGYTF
>TRBV5-1|NA|TRBJ2-7|NA
TGCGCCAGCAGCATGGACGGGAGCTCCTACGAGCAGTACTTC
CASSMDGSSYEQYF
>TRBV28|NA|TRBJ1-5|few
TGTGCCAGCACCTTATGGGGGCGGCTGGGGAGGGATCAGCCCCAGCATTTT
CASTLWGRLGRDQPQHF
>TRBV4-1|NA|TRBJ1-5|NA
TGCGCCAGCAGCCAAGATGAGGGGGTTTGGCAGCCCCAGCATTTT
CASSQDEGVWQPQHF
>TRBV5-8|TRBD2|TRBJ2-7|once
TGTGCCAGCAGCGGAACTAGCGGGAGGTTCACCTACGAGCAGTACTTC
CASSGTSGRFTYEQYF
>TRBV4-1|NA|TRBJ1-2|once
TGCGCCAGCAGCCAAGGACAGTCCGGCTATGGCTACACCTTC
CASSQGQSGYGYTF
>TRBV11-2|NA|TRBJ2-7|NA
TGTGCCAGCAGCTTAATAGGGGACACCTACGAGCAGTACTTC
CASSLIGDTYEQYF
>TRBV5-4|TRBD2|TRBJ2-1|NA
TGTGCCAGCAGCTTGGTTGTAGCGGGAGGGGCGGATGAGCAGTTCTTC
CASSLVVAGGADEQFF
>TRBV19|NA|TRBJ2-3|NA
TGTGCCAGTAGTGCCCTCTACAAGACAGATACGCAGTATTTT
CASSALYKTDTQYF
>TRBV6-1|TRBD2|TRBJ2-1|NA
TGTGCCAGCAGACTGACTAGCGGGAAGGTAAATGAGCAGTTCTTC
CASRLTSGKVNEQFF
>TRBV7-9|NA|TRBJ1-2|NA
TGTGCCAGCAGCTCCCCCGTCTGGCGGGTCAACTATGGCTACACCTTC
CASSSPVWRVNYGYTF
>TRBV7-2|NA|TRBJ1-1|NA
TGTGCCAGCAGCTTAGGACTCACTGAAGTGTTCTTT
CASSLGLTEVFF
>TRBV4-3|NA|TRBJ2-2|NA
TGCGCCAGCAGCCAAGATTGGGGAGGTTTGTGGGAACCCTCCCGTTCCGGGGAGCTGTTTTTT
CASSQDWGGLWEPSRSGELFF
>TRBV7-2|NA|TRBJ2-7|NA
TGTGCCAGCAGTCCCGCCCAGGTCCCTCAGTACGAGCAGTACTTC
CASSPAQVPQYEQYF
>TRBV5-1|NA|TRBJ2-5|NA
TGCGCCAGCAGCTTGGCAGGGATCCAAGAGACCCAGTACTTC
CASSLAGIQETQYF
>TRBV6-5|NA|TRBJ1-1|NA
TGTGCCAGCAGTTACAGAGGGGAGAACACTGAAGCTTTCTTT
CASSYRGENTEAFF
>TRBV28|NA|TRBJ1-2|NA
TGTGCCAGCAGTTTACAGGGGTGGGGCTACACCTTC
CASSLQGWGYTF
>TRBV14|NA|TRBJ2-7|NA
TGTGCCAGCAGCCCAAAGGGACGTCAGGGTCTTTACGAGCAGTACTTC
CASSPKGRQGLYEQYF
>TRBV20-1|TRBD1|TRBJ1-1|NA
TGCAGTGCTTCAGGGGGCACTGAAGCTTTCTTT
CSASGGTEAFF
>TRBV4-1|NA|TRBJ2-1|NA
TGCGCCAGCAGCCCCACAGGGTTCGTCAATGAGCAGTTCTTC
CASSPTGFVNEQFF
>TRBV9|TRBD2|TRBJ2-1|NA
TGTGCCAGCAGCGTTACTAGCGGGGATCACAATGAGCAGTTCTTC
CASSVTSGDHNEQFF
>TRBV5-1|NA|TRBJ2-1|NA
TGCGCCAGCAGCTTGTACTTCGACAATGAGCAGTTCTTC
CASSLYFDNEQFF
>TRBV27|NA|TRBJ1-1|NA
TGTGCCAGCAGTATCAGGGCCTCGAACACTGAAGCTTTCTTT
CASSIRASNTEAFF
>TRBV29-1|NA|TRBJ2-7|NA
TGCAGCGTCGGGGCGGACACCTCGTACGAGCAGTACTTC
CSVGADTSYEQYF
>TRBV7-2|TRBD2|TRBJ2-1|NA
TGTGCCAGCAGCTTAAAACTGGGACTAGCGGGAGGGGATGAGCAGTTCTTC
CASSLKLGLAGGDEQFF
>TRBV19|TRBD2|TRBJ2-5|NA
TGTGCCAGTAGTACCCAGAGGGTAGCGGGGCAAGAGACCCAGTACTTC
CASSTQRVAGQETQYF
>TRBV5-8|NA|TRBJ1-4|NA
TGTGCCAGCAGCTTGGTTGGGGGGCAGAGTGAAAAACTGTTTTTT
CASSLVGGQSEKLFF
>TRBV5-1|NA|TRBJ2-5|NA
TGCGCCAGCAGCGGTCGACGGACGGACCCCTGGGAAGAGACCCAGTACTTC
CASSGRRTDPWEETQYF
>TRBV28|NA|TRBJ1-1|NA
TGTGCCAGCAGTTTAAACAGGGTGGAAGCTTTCTTT
CASSLNRVEAFF
>TRBV18|NA|TRBJ2-3|NA
TGTGCCAGCTCACCCTACGGGACTAGCACAGATACGCAGTATTTT
CASSPYGTSTDTQYF
>TRBV11-1|NA|TRBJ2-7|NA
TGTGCCAGCAGCCTGGACAGTGCCTCTTCCGAGCAGTACTTC
CASSLDSASSEQYF
>TRBV29-1|TRBD1|TRBJ2-1|NA
TGCAGCGTTCAGACAGGGAACAATGAGCAGTTCTTC
CSVQTGNNEQFF
>TRBV18|NA|TRBJ1-1|NA
TGTGCCAGCTCACTCGGGACCCACACTGAAGCTTTCTTT
CASSLGTHTEAFF
>TRBV5-4|NA|TRBJ2-7|NA
TGTGCCAGCGGGGCGGGACGGTCCTACGAGCAGTACTTC
CASGAGRSYEQYF
>TRBV2|TRBD2|TRBJ2-1|NA
TGTGCCAGCAGTCCGGGACTAGCGGGAGCGTGGACCTACAATGAGCAGTTCTTC
CASSPGLAGAWTYNEQFF
>TRBV4-1|NA|TRBJ1-5|once
TGCGCCAGCAGCTTGTCCAGGCGGGAGCCCCAGCATTTT
CASSLSRREPQHF
>TRBV7-2|NA|TRBJ1-4|NA
TGTGCCAGCAGCTTATCTATCAGGGAGAAGAGTGAAAAACTGTTTTTT
CASSLSIREKSEKLFF
>TRBV6-5|NA|TRBJ2-1|NA
TGTGCCAGCAGTTACCTCAGGGCTCTTCCCTACAATGAGCAGTTCTTC
CASSYLRALPYNEQFF
>TRBV7-9|TRBD2|TRBJ2-5|NA
TGTGCCAGCAGCTTTATCCCGCGGGAGGTTTTGGAGACCCAGTACTTC
CASSFIPREVLETQYF
>TRBV28|NA|TRBJ1-3|NA
TGTGCCGGTGCGCGGGGTTCTGGAAACACCATATATTTT
CAGARGSGNTIYF
>TRBV5-1|TRBD1|TRBJ2-3|NA
TGCGCCAGCAGCTTACCGGGACAGGGCACTCATACGCAGTATTTT
CASSLPGQGTHTQYF
>TRBV27|TRBD1|TRBJ2-7|NA
TGTGCCAGCAGTCGGACAGGGGTCCCCTACGAGCAGTACTTC
CASSRTGVPYEQYF
>TRBV18|TRBD2|TRBJ2-7|NA
TGTGCCAGCTCATTAAAGACTAGCGGGACTCTCTACGAGCAGTACTTC
CASSLKTSGTLYEQYF
>TRBV7-2|NA|TRBJ2-1|NA
TGTGCCAGCAGCTTAGAGACCCTCAGGTACAATGAGCAGTTCTTC
CASSLETLRYNEQFF
>TRBV5-1|NA|TRBJ2-1|NA
TGCGCCAGCAGCCCTGGAGGGTTCTCCTACAATGAGCAGTTCTTC
CASSPGGFSYNEQFF
>TRBV5-4|NA|TRBJ2-1|once
TGTGCCAGCAGCCCAGAGACTAGATACAATGAGCAGTTCTTC
CASSPETRYNEQFF
>TRBV28|TRBD2|TRBJ2-7|NA
TGTGCCAGCAGCCCCGCTAGCGGGAGGCTCTTCTACGAGCAGTACTTC
CASSPASGRLFYEQYF
>TRBV7-2|NA|TRBJ1-2|NA
TGTGCCAGCAGCCGAACTGTGGGTGTGTGGGGCTACACCTTC
CASSRTVGVWGYTF